This is a list of T cell receptor beta chains from one sample in a study of PD-1 blockade in mismatch repair-deficient tumors. Method: immunoSEQ multiplex PCR; TCRdb's copy keeps in-frame clones and lacks some. The table shows tens of thousands of clones, with approximately 81% occurring only once. This material consisted of peripheral blood, taken 12 weeks after starting pembrolizumab. The source is an adult with mismatch repair-deficient cancer. The CDR3 runs from the conserved cysteine through the conserved F or W. The D gene is left open where the match is weak. Expanded clones are given a class, and other clones once, few, many or no size at all.

>-|TRBV19|TRBD1|TRBJ2-7
CASSPRGTGVFGEQYF
TGTGCCAGTAGCCCACGGGGGACAGGGGTGTTTGGCGAGCAGTACTTC
>-|TRBV6-5|TRBD1|TRBJ1-2
CASSYRTGGYGYTF
TGTGCCAGCAGTTACAGAACAGGGGGATATGGCTACACCTTC
>-|TRBV7-2|-|TRBJ2-3
CASSLAGGGLDTQYF
TGTGCCAGCAGCTTAGCGGGAGGCGGGTTAGATACGCAGTATTTT
>once|TRBV2|-|TRBJ2-1
CASSRQGRRESSYNEQFF
TGTGCCAGCAGTAGACAGGGTCGGCGGGAAAGCTCCTACAATGAGCAGTTCTTC
>-|TRBV6-1|-|TRBJ1-2
CASSERFGQPVRTNYGYTF
TGTGCCAGCAGTGAAAGGTTTGGACAGCCCGTACGGACTAACTATGGCTACACCTTC
>-|TRBV7-2|-|TRBJ1-5
CASSLQTGPRQPQHF
TGTGCCAGCAGCCTGCAGACAGGCCCCCGACAGCCCCAGCATTTT
>-|TRBV11-2|-|TRBJ2-3
CASSLMDGRTDTQYF
TGTGCCAGCAGCTTAATGGACGGGCGCACAGATACGCAGTATTTT
>-|TRBV7-3|-|TRBJ2-1
CASSSPGGGEAYNEQFF
TGTGCCAGCAGCTCCCCGGGTGGCGGGGAGGCCTACAATGAGCAGTTCTTC
>-|TRBV4-1|-|TRBJ2-7
CASSQEDVTYEQYF
TGCGCCAGCAGCCAGGAGGACGTTACCTACGAGCAGTACTTC
>-|TRBV6-5|-|TRBJ2-2
CASLDRTNTGELFF
TGTGCCAGCCTTGATAGGACTAACACCGGGGAGCTGTTTTTT
>-|TRBV2|TRBD2|TRBJ2-3
CASRLRLAGGPSDTQYF
TGTGCCAGCAGACTACGACTAGCGGGAGGGCCTTCAGATACGCAGTATTTT
>-|TRBV5-1|-|TRBJ1-2
CASSLGLDYGYTF
TGCGCCAGCAGCTTGGGACTTGACTATGGCTACACCTTC
>-|TRBV18|-|TRBJ1-1
CASSPDLPYGSGTEAFF
TGTGCCAGCTCACCAGACCTCCCTTACGGCAGCGGCACTGAAGCTTTCTTT
>-|TRBV7-2|TRBD2|TRBJ2-1
CASSLALSGTIHNEQFF
TGTGCCAGCAGCTTAGCCCTCTCCGGGACTATCCACAATGAGCAGTTCTTC
>-|TRBV30|TRBD1|TRBJ1-1
CASETGEKTEAFF
TGTGCCTCCGAGACAGGGGAGAAAACTGAAGCTTTCTTT
>-|TRBV20-1|TRBD2|TRBJ2-5
CSAPRGLADNF
TGCAGTGCTCCCCGAGGACTAGCGGATAACTTC
>-|TRBV11-2|-|TRBJ2-7
CASSLKREYEQYF
TGTGCCAGCAGCTTAAAACGGGAGTACGAGCAGTACTTC
>-|TRBV29-1|-|TRBJ1-2
CSVERVGVRDYGYTF
TGCAGCGTTGAACGCGTAGGGGTTAGGGACTATGGCTACACCTTC
>-|TRBV6-5|-|TRBJ2-7
CASSIGSLGFKYF
TGTGCCAGCAGTATAGGGAGTTTGGGGTTCAAGTACTTC
>-|TRBV6-5|TRBD1|TRBJ1-5
CASSWTGQLNQPQHF
TGTGCCAGCAGTTGGACGGGACAGCTCAATCAGCCCCAGCATTTT
>-|TRBV29-1|-|TRBJ1-1
CSGSGRNTEAFF
TGCAGCGGGTCGGGACGGAACACTGAAGCTTTCTTT
>-|TRBV7-3|-|TRBJ2-7
CASSQDISSYEQYF
TGTGCCAGCAGCCAAGACATTAGCTCCTACGAGCAGTACTTC
>-|TRBV7-3|-|TRBJ1-2
CASSPGERSGYTF
TGTGCCAGCAGCCCCGGTGAAAGGAGTGGCTACACCTTC
>few|TRBV4-1|TRBD2|TRBJ2-5
CASSQEPLAGLQETQYF
TGCGCCAGCAGCCAGGAACCGCTAGCGGGGCTCCAAGAGACCCAGTACTTC
>-|TRBV11-2|-|TRBJ1-1
CASSLSGVMNTEAFF
TGTGCCAGCAGCTTATCCGGGGTCATGAACACTGAAGCTTTCTTT
>few|TRBV2|-|TRBJ1-4
CASSEESLREKLFF
TGTGCCAGCAGCGAGGAAAGCTTGCGGGAAAAACTGTTTTTT
>-|TRBV29-1|TRBD2|TRBJ2-3
CSVRSGSVRTDTQYF
TGCAGCGTCCGTAGCGGGAGCGTTAGAACAGATACGCAGTATTTT
>-|TRBV7-6|-|TRBJ2-5
CASSSDRHSQETQYF
TGTGCCAGCAGCTCCGACCGGCACAGCCAAGAGACCCAGTACTTC
>-|TRBV15|-|TRBJ1-1
CATSRGGQGGPEAFF
TGTGCCACCAGCAGAGGCGGGCAGGGAGGGCCTGAAGCTTTCTTT
>medium-sized|TRBV15|-|TRBJ2-7
CATSRAGFTYEQYF
TGTGCCACCAGCAGAGCAGGGTTCACCTACGAGCAGTACTTC
>-|TRBV19|TRBD1|TRBJ1-2
CASRPGGAGNYGYTF
TGTGCCAGTAGACCAGGGGGCGCGGGAAACTATGGCTACACCTTC
>-|TRBV27|-|TRBJ2-1
CASSLGRDEQFF
TGTGCCAGCAGTTTAGGCCGGGATGAGCAGTTCTTC